A single sample gave rise to the 31 T cell receptor beta chains below, sequenced in a study of blood T cell repertoires in COVID-19. Profiling relied on immunoSEQ multiplex PCR, and the TCRdb table lists in-frame clones only, not all of them. The sample consists of roughly 78,000 clones, approximately 88% of them appearing once. Input material: peripheral blood. The receptors derive from a man aged 45 to 65 with acute or convalescent COVID-19.

This chain connects TRBV27 to TRBJ2-3; D perhaps matches TRBD2 (6 bases). V was cut by 8 bases and J by 3 bases, with 27 bases left in between. There are 18 residues in the CDR3. Germline values: CDR1 MNHEY, CDR2 SMNVEV (reference sequence). The CDR3 sequence: CASGRRGPRGGGTDTQYF. The CDR3, as DNA: TGTGCCAGCGGGAGGAGGGGCCCTCGGGGTGGAGGGACAGATACGCAGTATTTT.

The V gene is TRBV2, the J gene TRBJ1-2; the D is unclear. Looked up from germline, CDR1 is SNHLY and CDR2 is FYNNEI. V was pared by 5 bases and J by 4 bases, with 14 bases between. The CDR3 is made up of 14 amino acids. The CDR3 protein is CASSQTGELYGYTF. CDR3 nucleotide sequence: TGTGCCAGCAGTCAGACTGGCGAGCTCTATGGCTACACCTTC.

V and J are TRBV6-5 and TRBJ2-3; TRBD2 matches at 10 bases. In germline, CDR1 is MNHEY, CDR2 SVGAGI. The CDR3 loop spans 13 amino acids. CDR3 region: CATGTSGTDTQYF. CDR3 DNA: TGTGCTACCGGGACTAGCGGCACAGATACGCAGTATTTT.

The chain recombines TRBV7-3 with TRBJ2-3; D gene uncertain. The length of the CDR3 is 15 residues. Germline CDR1 is SGHTA and CDR2 is FQGTGA. V was trimmed by 0 bases and J by 6 bases, leaving 13 bases between them. This CDR3 is CASSLTGPRPDTQYF. CDR3 coding DNA: TGTGCCAGCAGCTTAACGGGCCCACGACCCGATACGCAGTATTTT.

The V and J genes are TRBV4-1 and TRBJ1-3, with no clear D. Germline V gene lookup returns CDR1 MGHRA and CDR2 YSYEKL. The CDR3 is 13 residues long. V was shortened by 6 bases and J by 3 bases, with 9 bases between the two germline ends. The CDR3: CASSPGGGNTIYF. The CDR3 nucleotides are TGCGCCAGCAGTCCGGGTGGTGGAAACACCATATATTTT.

The rearrangement joins TRBV15 to TRBJ2-7; TRBD1 agrees at 7 bases. CDR1 and CDR2 (germline): LNHNV, YYDKDF (reference sequence). V shed 0 bases, J shed 5 bases, and the junction held 7 bases outside the gene matches. The CDR3 loop spans 15 amino acids. The CDR3: CATSRDRGQANEQYF. The CDR3 DNA is TGTGCCACCAGCAGAGATAGAGGACAGGCGAACGAGCAGTACTTC.

The chain joins TRBV6-6 to TRBJ1-4; 10 bases map to TRBD1. V was pared by 5 bases and J by 8 bases, with 23 bases of the junction left unmatched. CDR3 length: 20 amino acids. Germline V CDR1 and CDR2: MNHNY, SVGAGI (reference sequence). The CDR3 DNA sequence: TGTGCCAGCAGTCAAAATTCACCTCGGGGGACAGGGGCTATACAGGAAAAACTGTTTTTT. Protein sequence: CASSQNSPRGTGAIQEKLFF.

The rearrangement uses TRBV27 and TRBJ1-1; D is ambiguous. V was trimmed by 6 bases and J by 2 bases, leaving 13 bases between them. The CDR3 length is 14 residues. CDR1 MNHEY and CDR2 SMNVEV come from the germline V gene (reference sequence). The CDR3 DNA follows: TGTGCCAGCAGCCCAGGCTCGCAAAACACTGAAGCTTTCTTT. Translating it yields CASSPGSQNTEAFF.

The V and J genes are TRBV18 and TRBJ2-2; D perhaps matches TRBD2 (5 bases). V was clipped by 3 bases and J by 2 bases, with 13 bases between them. Germline V gives CDR1 KGHSH, CDR2 LQKENI. The CDR3 loop spans 16 amino acids. CDR3 residues: CASSPVRTYNTGELFF. The CDR3 bases are TGTGCCAGCTCACCTGTAAGGACTTATAACACCGGGGAGCTGTTTTTT.

V gene TRBV27 combines with J gene TRBJ2-3; TRBD2 matches 7 bases. Germline loops: CDR1 MNHEY, CDR2 SMNVEV (reference sequence). The CDR3 length is 12 residues. With V trimmed by 8 bases and J by 9 bases, 8 bases remained unmatched. The CDR3 DNA sequence: TGTGCCAGCCAGCCCCTGGGGGGGACGCAGTATTTT. This encodes CASQPLGGTQYF.

On this clone: This sample includes further DNA sequences coding for the same CDR3. The chain recombines TRBV6-5 with TRBJ1-2; D might be TRBD1 (6 bases). Trimming cost V 0 bases and J 4 bases, with 12 bases left between them. Per the germline V gene, CDR1 is MNHEY and CDR2 is SVGAGI. The CDR3 length is 15 residues. CDR3 amino acids: CASSYSWGQSYGYTF. The DNA of the CDR3 is TGTGCCAGCAGTTACTCCTGGGGGCAAAGCTATGGCTACACCTTC.

The chain employs TRBV30 and TRBJ2-1; 8 nucleotides line up with TRBD1. The length of the CDR3 is 15 residues. V shed 6 bases and J 4 bases; nucleotides not matched to a gene: 11. Germline V gives CDR1 GTSNPN, CDR2 SVGIG (reference sequence). The CDR3 DNA reads TGTGCCTGTACTGGGACAGGTAAAGGGTACAATGAGCAGTTCTTC. Protein product: CACTGTGKGYNEQFF.

The chain has TRBV27 and TRBJ2-4, with 7 bases identical to TRBD1. CDR3 size: 17 residues. Looked up from germline, CDR1 is MNHEY and CDR2 is SMNVEV (reference sequence). V was pared by 5 bases and J by 0 bases, with 10 bases of the junction left unmatched. The CDR3 protein is CASSPRTGNIAKNIQYF. The CDR3 DNA follows: TGTGCCAGCAGTCCTCGGACAGGAAACATAGCCAAAAACATTCAGTACTTC.

The chain recombines TRBV9 with TRBJ2-1; 8 nucleotides match TRBD1. V gave up 3 bases and J gave up 1 base; unmatched junction bases: 3. The length of the CDR3 is 15 residues. The V gene's germline CDR1 is SGDLS and CDR2 YYNGEE. The CDR3 DNA reads TGTGCCAGCAGCGGTAGACAGGGGTCCTACAATGAGCAGTTCTTC. Translation: CASSGRQGSYNEQFF.

The J gene is TRBJ2-2, the V gene TRBV9; 8 bases match TRBD2. Germline assignment: CDR1 SGDLS and CDR2 YYNGEE. The CDR3 has 16 residues. J gave up 5 bases and V 4 bases, and 10 bases lay outside the gene matches. As DNA, the CDR3 is TGTGCCAGCAGCAGGCGTAGCGGGGTAAATACCGGGGAGCTGTTTTTT. The encoded protein is CASSRRSGVNTGELFF. The whole variable domain, filled in from reference TRBV9 and TRBJ2-2, reads DSGVTQTPKHLITATGQRVTLRCSPRSGDLSVYWYQQSLDQGLQFLIQYYNGEERAKGNILERFSAQQFPDLHSELNLSSLELGDSALYFCASSRRSGVNTGELFFGEGSRLTVL.

The V call is TRBV6-5, the J call TRBJ1-2, with D maybe TRBD1 (5 bases). The CDR3 totals 14 residues. Germline V gives CDR1 MNHEY, CDR2 SVGAGI. V dropped 5 bases and J dropped 2 bases, with 12 bases sitting between them. For the CDR3, the DNA is TGTGCCAGCAGTCGACAGCGTGTGAACTATGGCTACACCTTC. Its protein is CASSRQRVNYGYTF.

The V and J genes are TRBV9 and TRBJ1-5, with D hard to call. The germline gives CDR1 SGDLS, CDR2 YYNGEE. V was shortened by 0 bases and J by 5 bases, with 12 bases between the two germline ends. The CDR3 contains 15 residues. The CDR3 nucleotides read TGTGCCAGCAGCGTAGGGCCCCGGGGTGATCAGCCCCAGCATTTT. It specifies CASSVGPRGDQPQHF.

This sequence joins TRBV11-2 and TRBJ2-4, with 8 bases matching TRBD2. The V segment lost 5 bases and the J segment 9 bases; nucleotides outside the gene matches: 12. This CDR3 is built from 15 residues. Germline V gene lookup returns CDR1 SGHAT and CDR2 FQNNGV. In DNA form, the CDR3 reads TGTGCCAGCAGCCTAAGGGGACTAGAAAGGGGCATTCAGTACTTC. This codes for CASSLRGLERGIQYF.

The chain is built from TRBV5-1 and TRBJ2-2; 7 positions agree with TRBD1. V lost 4 bases to trimming and J lost 4 bases; unmatched junction nucleotides: 10. This CDR3 has 16 residues. CDR1 and CDR2 from the germline V gene are SGHRS and YFSETQ. This chain's CDR3 is CASSLGYGTVTGELFF. The CDR3 nucleotides are TGCGCCAGCAGCCTAGGGTACGGGACAGTCACCGGGGAGCTGTTTTTT.

This clone was counted only a few times. This chain connects TRBV27 to TRBJ1-2; no clear D gene. V was pared by 10 bases and J by 4 bases, with 16 bases between. CDR3 length equals 13 residues. Germline V gene sequence: CDR1 MNHEY, CDR2 SMNVEV (reference sequence). The CDR3 spells CATTGFQLYGYTF. In DNA form, the CDR3 reads TGTGCCACAACGGGTTTCCAGCTCTATGGCTACACCTTC.

This CDR3 reads CASSQEGQGWNTEAFF. The DNA for the CDR3 is TGCGCCAGCAGCCAGGAAGGACAGGGTTGGAACACTGAAGCTTTCTTT. The chain employs TRBV4-1 and TRBJ1-1; TRBD1 agrees at 8 bases. Germline loops: CDR1 MGHRA, CDR2 YSYEKL. The V segment lost 3 bases and the J segment 1 base; nucleotides outside the gene matches: 7. The CDR3 is 16 amino acids.

The rearrangement uses TRBV6-1 and TRBJ1-5; 8 nucleotides line up with TRBD1. Trimming took 2 bases from V and 5 from J; bases not matched to a gene: 5. The germline V gene has CDR1 MNHNS and CDR2 SASEGT. The CDR3 extends over 15 amino acids. In DNA form, the CDR3 reads TGTGCCAGCAGTGAACGGACAGGGCGGGATCAGCCCCAGCATTTT. The encoded protein is CASSERTGRDQPQHF.

The V and J genes are TRBV18 and TRBJ1-4; 10 bases map to TRBD1. V lost 0 bases, J lost 3 bases, and 4 bases stayed unmatched. Germline CDR1 and CDR2: KGHSH and LQKENI. The CDR3 loop spans 17 amino acids. In DNA, the CDR3 is TGTGCCAGCTCACCACCGACGGGACAGGGGCCTAATGAAAAACTGTTTTTT. Its translation: CASSPPTGQGPNEKLFF.

The chain carries TRBV5-6 and TRBJ2-3, with 11 bases lining up with TRBD1. This CDR3 is 15 amino acids long. V was pared by 4 bases and J by 5 bases, with 6 bases of the junction left unmatched. Germline V lookup: CDR1 SGHDT, CDR2 YYEEEE. CDR3 protein: CASSKDRGQVDTQYF. The CDR3 bases are TGTGCCAGCAGCAAGGACAGGGGGCAAGTAGATACGCAGTATTTT. The variable domain in full, completed from reference TRBV5-6 and TRBJ2-3, reads DAGVTQSPTHLIKTRGQQVTLRCSPKSGHDTVSWYQQALGQGPQFIFQYYEEEERQRGNFPDRFSGHQFPNYSSELNVNALLLGDSALYLCASSKDRGQVDTQYFGPGTRLTVL.

The V call is TRBV18, the J call TRBJ2-5, with D possibly matching TRBD1 (6 bases). In germline, CDR1 is KGHSH, CDR2 LQKENI. V was clipped by 4 bases and J by 2 bases, with 11 bases between them. The CDR3 length is 14 residues. The DNA of the CDR3 is TGTGCCAGCTCACGGGGGCTTGGGCAAGAGACCCAGTACTTC. It codes for CASSRGLGQETQYF. The full variable domain, completed using reference TRBV18 and TRBJ2-5, is NAGVMQNPRHLVRRRGQEARLRCSPMKGHSHVYWYRQLPEEGLKFMVYLQKENIIDESGMPKERFSAEFPKEGPSILRIQQVVRGDSAAYFCASSRGLGQETQYFGPGTRLLVL.

The chain links TRBV6-5 to TRBJ1-1, with D hard to call. CDR3 length equals 11 residues. V lost 7 bases to trimming and J lost 0 bases, with 3 bases between them. The germline gives CDR1 MNHEY, CDR2 SVGAGI. CDR3 amino acids: CASIMNTEAFF. CDR3 DNA: TGTGCCAGCATAATGAACACTGAAGCTTTCTTT.

The J gene is TRBJ2-1, the V gene TRBV24-1; TRBD2 might be the D (5 bases). CDR1 is KGHDR and CDR2 is SFDVKD in the germline V gene. V lost 2 bases to trimming and J lost 8 bases, with 12 bases between them. The length of the CDR3 is 14 residues. This CDR3 reads CATSDSLGRDEQFF. The CDR3 DNA follows: TGTGCCACCAGTGATTCCCTAGGGCGGGATGAGCAGTTCTTC.

V usage is TRBV28 and J usage is TRBJ1-6, with TRBD1 matching over 8 bases. This CDR3 has 14 residues. J gave up 10 bases and V 3 bases, and 5 bases lay outside the gene matches. CDR1 and CDR2 from the germline V gene are MDHEN and SYDVKM. CDR3 region: CASSLDREDSPLHF. The CDR3 nucleotides are TGTGCCAGCAGTTTGGACAGGGAAGACTCACCCCTCCACTTT.

The chain joins TRBV6-5 to TRBJ2-7, with D possibly being TRBD2 (5 bases). V was shortened by 0 bases and J by 3 bases, with 12 bases between the two germline ends. Germline lookup yields CDR1 MNHEY and CDR2 SVGAGI. This CDR3 region has 15 residues. The CDR3, as DNA: TGTGCCAGCAGTTACTCTGCAGCGGCCCACTACGAGCAGTACTTC. Protein: CASSYSAAAHYEQYF.

This rearrangement joins TRBV5-5 to TRBJ1-2; D remains ambiguous. This CDR3 has 11 residues. Germline CDR1 is SGHKS and CDR2 is YYEKEE (reference sequence). Trimming stripped 0 bases from V and 7 bases from J, with 4 bases between. The CDR3, as DNA: TGTGCCAGCAGCTTGGCGCGTGGCTACACCTTC. Translating gives CASSLARGYTF.

This clone has only one observation. V and J are TRBV15 and TRBJ2-1; a possible D gene is TRBD2 (5 bases). Per the germline V gene, CDR1 is LNHNV and CDR2 is YYDKDF (reference sequence). The CDR3 has 13 residues. Trimming took 0 bases from V and 9 from J, leaving 9 bases between them. The CDR3 is CATSRDGVGEQFF. DNA of the CDR3: TGTGCCACCAGCAGAGACGGGGTGGGTGAGCAGTTCTTC. The variable domain in full, completed from reference TRBV15 and TRBJ2-1, reads DAMVIQNPRYQVTQFGKPVTLSCSQTLNHNVMYWYQQKSSQAPKLLFHYYDKDFNNEADTPDNFQSRRPNTSFCFLDIRSPGLGDTAMYLCATSRDGVGEQFFGPGTRLTVL.